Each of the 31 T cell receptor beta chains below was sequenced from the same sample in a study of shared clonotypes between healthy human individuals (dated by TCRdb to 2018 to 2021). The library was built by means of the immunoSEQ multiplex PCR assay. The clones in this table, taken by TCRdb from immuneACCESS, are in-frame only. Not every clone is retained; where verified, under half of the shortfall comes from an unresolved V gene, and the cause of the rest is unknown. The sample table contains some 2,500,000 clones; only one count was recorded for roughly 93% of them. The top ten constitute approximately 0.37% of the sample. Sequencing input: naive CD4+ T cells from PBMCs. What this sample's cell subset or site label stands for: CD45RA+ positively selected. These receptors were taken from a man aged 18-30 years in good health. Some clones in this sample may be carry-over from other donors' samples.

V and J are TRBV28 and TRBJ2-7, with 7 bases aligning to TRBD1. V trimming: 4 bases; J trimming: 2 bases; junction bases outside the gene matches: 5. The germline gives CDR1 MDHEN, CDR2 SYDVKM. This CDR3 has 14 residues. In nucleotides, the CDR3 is TGTGCCAGCAGTTCGGGACAGTCCCCCTACGAGCAGTACTTC. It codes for CASSSGQSPYEQYF.

The CDR3 sequence: CAWPWSYEQYF. Here the CDR3 DNA reads TGTGCCTGGCCGTGGAGCTACGAGCAGTACTTC. The chain carries TRBV30 and TRBJ2-7; no clear D. This CDR3 spans 11 amino acids. CDR1 is GTSNPN and CDR2 is SVGIG in the germline V gene (reference sequence). V was clipped by 5 bases and J by 3 bases, with 8 bases between them.

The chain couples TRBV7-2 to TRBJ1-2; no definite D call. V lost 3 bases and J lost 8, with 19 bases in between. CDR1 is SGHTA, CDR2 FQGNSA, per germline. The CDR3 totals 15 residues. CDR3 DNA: TGTGCCAGCAGCTTCATCCACGGATCGCTTGTGGGCTACACCTTC. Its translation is CASSFIHGSLVGYTF.

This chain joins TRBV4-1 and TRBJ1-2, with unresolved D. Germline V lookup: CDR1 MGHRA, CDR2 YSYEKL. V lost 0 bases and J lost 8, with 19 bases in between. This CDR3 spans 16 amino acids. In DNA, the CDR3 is TGCGCCAGCAGCCAAGACCCTCTTTTCAGACTGGGGGGCTACACCTTC. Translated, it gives CASSQDPLFRLGGYTF.

The CDR3 sequence is CASVGALSGNTIYF. CDR3 bases: TGTGCCAGCGTGGGGGCACTCTCTGGAAACACCATATATTTT. The chain combines TRBV6-4 with TRBJ1-3; perhaps TRBD1 as D (6 bases). The CDR3 consists of 14 residues. Germline V lookup: CDR1 MRHNA, CDR2 SNTAGT. Trimming took off 8 bases at V and 0 bases at J, with 11 bases between the two ends.

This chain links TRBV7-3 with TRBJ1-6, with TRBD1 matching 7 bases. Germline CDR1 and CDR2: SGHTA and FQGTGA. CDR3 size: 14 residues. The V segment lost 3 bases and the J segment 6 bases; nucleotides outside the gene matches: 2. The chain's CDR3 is CASSLGQSNSPLHF. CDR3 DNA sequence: TGTGCCAGCAGCTTGGGACAGAGTAATTCACCCCTCCACTTT.

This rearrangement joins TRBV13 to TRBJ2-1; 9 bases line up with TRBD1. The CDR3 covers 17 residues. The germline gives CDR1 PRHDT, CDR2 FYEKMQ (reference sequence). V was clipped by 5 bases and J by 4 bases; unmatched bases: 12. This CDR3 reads CASSTAGDRAGYNEQFF. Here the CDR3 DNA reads TGTGCCAGCAGCACAGCAGGGGACAGGGCGGGGTACAATGAGCAGTTCTTC.

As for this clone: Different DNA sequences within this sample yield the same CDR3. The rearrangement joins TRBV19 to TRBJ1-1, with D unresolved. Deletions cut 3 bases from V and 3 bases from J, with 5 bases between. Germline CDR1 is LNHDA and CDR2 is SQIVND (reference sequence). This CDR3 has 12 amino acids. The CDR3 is CASSIQDTEAFF. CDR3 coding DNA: TGTGCCAGTAGTATTCAGGACACTGAAGCTTTCTTT. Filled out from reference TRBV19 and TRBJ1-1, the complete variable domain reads DGGITQSPKYLFRKEGQNVTLSCEQNLNHDAMYWYRQDPGQGLRLIYYSQIVNDFQKGDIAEGYSVSREKKESFPLTVTSAQKNPTAFYLCASSIQDTEAFFGQGTRLTVV.

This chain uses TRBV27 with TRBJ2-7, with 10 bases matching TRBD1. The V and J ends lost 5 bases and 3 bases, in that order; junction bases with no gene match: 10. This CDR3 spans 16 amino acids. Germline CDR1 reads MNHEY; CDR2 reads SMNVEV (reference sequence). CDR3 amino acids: CASSLRDRGKGYEQYF. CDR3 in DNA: TGTGCCAGCAGTCTCCGGGACAGGGGTAAAGGCTACGAGCAGTACTTC.

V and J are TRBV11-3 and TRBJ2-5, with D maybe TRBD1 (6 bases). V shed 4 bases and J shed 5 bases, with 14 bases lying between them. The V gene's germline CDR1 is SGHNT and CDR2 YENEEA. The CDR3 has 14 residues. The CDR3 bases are TGTGCCAGCAGCTCGGGACAACCTGGGGAGACCCAGTACTTC. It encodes CASSSGQPGETQYF. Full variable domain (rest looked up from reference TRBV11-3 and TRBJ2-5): EAGVVQSPRYKIIEKKQPVAFWCNPISGHNTLYWYLQNLGQGPELLIRYENEEAVDDSQLPKDRFSAERLKGVDSTLKIQPAELGDSAVYLCASSSGQPGETQYFGPGTRLLVL.

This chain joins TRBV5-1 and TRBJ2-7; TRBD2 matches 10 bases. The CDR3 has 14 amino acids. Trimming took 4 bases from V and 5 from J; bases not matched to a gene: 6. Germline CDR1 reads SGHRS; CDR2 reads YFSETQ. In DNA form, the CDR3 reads TGCGCCAGCAGCCCGCTAGCGGGAGTCGACGAGCAGTACTTC. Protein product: CASSPLAGVDEQYF.

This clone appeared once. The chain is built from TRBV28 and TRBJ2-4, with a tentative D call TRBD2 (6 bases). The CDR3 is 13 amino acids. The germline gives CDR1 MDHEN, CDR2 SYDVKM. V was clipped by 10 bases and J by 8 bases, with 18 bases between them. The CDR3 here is CATTAGPRDIQYF. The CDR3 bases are TGTGCCACTACGGCGGGGCCCCGAGACATTCAGTACTTC.

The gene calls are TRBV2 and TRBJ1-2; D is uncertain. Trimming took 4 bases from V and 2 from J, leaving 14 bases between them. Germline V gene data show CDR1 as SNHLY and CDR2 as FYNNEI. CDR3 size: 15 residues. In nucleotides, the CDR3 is TGTGCCAGCAGTGGGTCGACGGGATCCAACTATGGCTACACCTTC. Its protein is CASSGSTGSNYGYTF.

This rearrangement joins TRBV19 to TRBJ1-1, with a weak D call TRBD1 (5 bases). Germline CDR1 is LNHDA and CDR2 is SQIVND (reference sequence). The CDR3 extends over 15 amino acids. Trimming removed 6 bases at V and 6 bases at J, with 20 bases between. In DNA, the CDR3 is TGTGCCAGTAGGGAGGGGAGATTCATGTACGCTGAAGCTTTCTTT. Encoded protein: CASREGRFMYAEAFF.

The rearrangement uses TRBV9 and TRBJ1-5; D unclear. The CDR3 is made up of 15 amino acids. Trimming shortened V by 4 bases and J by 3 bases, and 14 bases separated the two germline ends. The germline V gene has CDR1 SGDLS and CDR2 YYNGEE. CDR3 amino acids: CASSPVDGVNQPQHF. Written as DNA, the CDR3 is TGTGCCAGCAGCCCAGTGGACGGAGTCAATCAGCCCCAGCATTTT.

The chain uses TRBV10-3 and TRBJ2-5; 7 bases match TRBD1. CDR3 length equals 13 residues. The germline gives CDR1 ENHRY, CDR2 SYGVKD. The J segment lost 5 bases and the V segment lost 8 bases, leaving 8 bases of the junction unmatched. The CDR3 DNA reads TGTGCCATCCGAGGACAGGTGGGCGAGACCCAGTACTTC. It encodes CAIRGQVGETQYF.

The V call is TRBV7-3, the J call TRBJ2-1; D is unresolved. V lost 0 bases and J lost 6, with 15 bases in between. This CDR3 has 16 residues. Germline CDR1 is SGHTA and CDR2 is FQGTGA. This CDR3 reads CASSLTLAASANEQFF. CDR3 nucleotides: TGTGCCAGCAGCTTAACGTTGGCGGCCTCAGCCAATGAGCAGTTCTTC.

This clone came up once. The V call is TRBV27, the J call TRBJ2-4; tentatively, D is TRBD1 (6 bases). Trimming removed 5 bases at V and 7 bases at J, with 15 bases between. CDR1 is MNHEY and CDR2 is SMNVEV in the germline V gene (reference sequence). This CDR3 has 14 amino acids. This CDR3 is CASSPSRGANIQYF. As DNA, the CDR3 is TGTGCCAGCAGTCCTAGCAGGGGAGCGAACATTCAGTACTTC.

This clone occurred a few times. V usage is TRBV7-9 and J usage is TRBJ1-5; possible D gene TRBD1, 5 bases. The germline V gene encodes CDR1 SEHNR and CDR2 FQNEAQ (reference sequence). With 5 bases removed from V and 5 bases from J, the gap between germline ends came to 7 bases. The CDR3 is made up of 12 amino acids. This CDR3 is CASSGDYQPQHF. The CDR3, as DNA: TGTGCCAGCAGCGGGGACTATCAGCCCCAGCATTTT.

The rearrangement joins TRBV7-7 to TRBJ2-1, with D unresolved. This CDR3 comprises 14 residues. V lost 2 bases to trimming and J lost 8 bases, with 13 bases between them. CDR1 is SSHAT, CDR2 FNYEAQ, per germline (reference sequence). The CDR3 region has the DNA TGTGCCAGCAGCTTATTCTTATCCTCGGATGAGCAGTTCTTC. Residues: CASSLFLSSDEQFF.

The CDR3 spells CASSPYGRNYGYTF. CDR3 coding DNA: TGTGCCAGCAGCCCTTACGGTCGAAACTATGGCTACACCTTC. This chain connects TRBV6-5 to TRBJ1-2; D remains ambiguous. CDR1 is MNHEY, CDR2 SVGAGI, per germline. The V gene lost 6 bases and the J gene lost 2 bases, with 13 bases spanning the gap. The CDR3 has 14 residues.

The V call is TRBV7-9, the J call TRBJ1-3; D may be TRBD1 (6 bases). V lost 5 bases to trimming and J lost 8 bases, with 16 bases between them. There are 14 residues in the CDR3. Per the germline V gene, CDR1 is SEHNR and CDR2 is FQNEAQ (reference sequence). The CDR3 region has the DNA TGTGCCAGCAGCCCACCTAACAGGGAATACACCATATATTTT. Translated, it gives CASSPPNREYTIYF. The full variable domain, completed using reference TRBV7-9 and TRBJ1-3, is DTGVSQNPRHKITKRGQNVTFRCDPISEHNRLYWYRQTLGQGPEFLTYFQNEAQLEKSRLLSDRFSAERPKGSFSTLEIQRTEQGDSAMYLCASSPPNREYTIYFGEGSWLTVV.

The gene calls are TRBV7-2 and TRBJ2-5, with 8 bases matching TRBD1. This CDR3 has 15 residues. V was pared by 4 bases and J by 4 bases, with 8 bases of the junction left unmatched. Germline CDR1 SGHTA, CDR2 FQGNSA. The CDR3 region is CASSYTRGRIETQYF. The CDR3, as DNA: TGTGCCAGCAGCTACACCAGGGGGCGCATAGAGACCCAGTACTTC.

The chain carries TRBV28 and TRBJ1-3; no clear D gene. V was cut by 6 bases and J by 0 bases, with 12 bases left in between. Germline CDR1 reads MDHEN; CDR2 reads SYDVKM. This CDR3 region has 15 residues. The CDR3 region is CASSSRGLSGNTIYF. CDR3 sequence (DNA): TGTGCCAGCAGCAGCAGAGGGCTCTCTGGAAACACCATATATTTT.

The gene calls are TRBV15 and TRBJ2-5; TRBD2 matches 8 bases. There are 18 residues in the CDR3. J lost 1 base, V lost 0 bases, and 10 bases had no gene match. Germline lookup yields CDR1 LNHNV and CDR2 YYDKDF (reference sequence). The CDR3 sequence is CATSRDQRTSQIQETQYF. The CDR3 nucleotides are TGTGCCACCAGCAGAGATCAGAGGACTAGCCAGATCCAAGAGACCCAGTACTTC.

The CDR3 sequence is CASSSFRDRAPGYTF. The CDR3 nucleotides are TGTGCCAGCAGTTCATTCCGGGACAGGGCGCCCGGCTACACCTTC. This chain joins TRBV28 and TRBJ1-2; TRBD1 matches 9 bases. Germline V gene data show CDR1 as MDHEN and CDR2 as SYDVKM. V lost 4 bases, J lost 8 bases, and 11 bases stayed unmatched. CDR3 length: 15 amino acids.

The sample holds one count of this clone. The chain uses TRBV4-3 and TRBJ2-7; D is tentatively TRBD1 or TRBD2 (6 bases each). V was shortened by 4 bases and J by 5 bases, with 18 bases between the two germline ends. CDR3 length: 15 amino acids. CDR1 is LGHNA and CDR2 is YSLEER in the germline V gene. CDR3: CASSPRGLSPDEQYF. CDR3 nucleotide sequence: TGCGCCAGCAGCCCTCGGGGGCTCTCCCCCGACGAGCAGTACTTC.

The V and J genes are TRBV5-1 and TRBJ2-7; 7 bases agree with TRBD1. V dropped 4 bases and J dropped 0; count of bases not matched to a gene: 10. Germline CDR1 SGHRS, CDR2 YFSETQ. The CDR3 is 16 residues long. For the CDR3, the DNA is TGCGCCAGCAGCACTATTGGGGGACAGAGCTCCTACGAGCAGTACTTC. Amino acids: CASSTIGGQSSYEQYF.

The CDR3 nucleotides read TGTGCCAGCAGCCTAAGGGGTCTGAACACCGGGGAGCTGTTTTTT. Translated: CASSLRGLNTGELFF. The chain recombines TRBV7-2 with TRBJ2-2, with D maybe TRBD1 (5 bases). The germline gives CDR1 SGHTA, CDR2 FQGNSA. CDR3 size: 15 residues. V shed 5 bases and J shed 1 base, with 11 bases lying between them.

The CDR3 spells CASSSKTGTGISGANVLTF. Here the CDR3 DNA reads TGCGCCAGCAGCTCAAAAACCGGGACAGGGATCTCTGGGGCCAACGTCCTGACTTTC. The chain uses TRBV5-1 and TRBJ2-6; TRBD1 agrees at 9 bases. The CDR3 is made up of 19 amino acids. CDR1 is SGHRS, CDR2 YFSETQ, per germline. The V and J ends lost 3 bases and 0 bases, in that order; junction bases with no gene match: 10.

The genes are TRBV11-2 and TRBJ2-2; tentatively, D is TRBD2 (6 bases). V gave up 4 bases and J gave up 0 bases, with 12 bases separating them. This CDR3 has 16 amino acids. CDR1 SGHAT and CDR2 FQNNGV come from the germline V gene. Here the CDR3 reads CASSSSLASNTGELFF. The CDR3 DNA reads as TGTGCCAGCAGCTCATCACTAGCTTCGAACACCGGGGAGCTGTTTTTT. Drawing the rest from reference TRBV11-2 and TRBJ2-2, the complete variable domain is EAGVAQSPRYKIIEKRQSVAFWCNPISGHATLYWYQQILGQGPKLLIQFQNNGVVDDSQLPKDRFSAERLKGVDSTLKIQPAKLEDSAVYLCASSSSLASNTGELFFGEGSRLTVL.